The entry below gives a single T cell receptor beta chain sequence along with its context. The sample originates from a study of blood T cell repertoires in COVID-19. Study information: COVID-19 samples, acute and convalescent, were from the United States, Italy and Spain. PBMCs, B-cell-depleted T cells, or T cells were the source of the cDNA or gDNA that made up the material.

This CDR3 is built from 16 residues. The V and J ends lost 4 bases and 1 base respectively, with 14 bases between them. Germline assignment: CDR1 KGHSH and CDR2 LQKENI. In the source study's methods: Estimation of nucleated cell counts relied on the amplification of reference gene primers. Data came from immunoSEQ multiplex PCR; TCRdb stores just in-frame clones and leaves some out. V and J calls and clone size are given by that table; D and trimming were obtained from the DNA. Here the sample spans about 98,000 clones, roughly 86% being singletons. The chain uses TRBV18 and TRBJ2-4; D possibly corresponds to TRBD1 (6 bases). This receptor was taken from a middle-aged man with active or convalescent COVID-19. What was sequenced was peripheral blood. CDR3 sequence (DNA): TGTGCCAGCTCACTACCAGGGGTTACGGCCAAAAACATTCAGTACTTC. Protein sequence: CASSLPGVTAKNIQYF. Together with reference TRBV18 and TRBJ2-4, the CDR3 gives the full variable domain: NAGVMQNPRHLVRRRGQEARLRCSPMKGHSHVYWYRQLPEEGLKFMVYLQKENIIDESGMPKERFSAEFPKEGPSILRIQQVVRGDSAAYFCASSLPGVTAKNIQYFGAGTRLSVL.